The 24 T cell receptor beta chains below come from one sample, sequenced in a study of response to subunit inactivated influenza vaccine. TCRdb processed the RT-PCR reads anew with MiXCR; each CDR3 protein has one entry. The table has a few hundred thousand distinct CDR3 sequences, 20% to 25% seen once. The material was PBMCs from blood, obtained around 22 months after vaccination. The receptor set was obtained from a man aged 45-69 years who received an inactivated influenza vaccine.

J is TRBJ2-3 and V is TRBV20-1; TRBD2 agrees at 9 bases. The CDR3 length is 14 residues. CDR1 is DFQATT, CDR2 SNEGSKA, per germline (reference sequence). The V segment lost 5 bases and the J segment 3 bases; nucleotides outside the gene matches: 6. The CDR3 loop is CSAQNGLATDTQYF. CDR3 sequence (DNA): TGCAGTGCTCAAAACGGACTAGCGACAGATACGCAGTATTTT.

This clonotype has a handful of counts. This chain uses TRBV4-2 with TRBJ1-4; tentatively, D is TRBD1 (5 bases). Per germline, CDR1 LGHNA and CDR2 YNFKEQ. Deletions cut 2 bases from V and 5 bases from J, with 12 bases between. The CDR3 consists of 15 residues. Here the CDR3 DNA reads TGTGCCAGCAGCCAACCCAGGGCCGGGAATGAAAAACTGTTTTTT. Protein sequence: CASSQPRAGNEKLFF.

This clonotype appeared a few times. The chain recombines TRBV12-3 or TRBV12-4 with TRBJ2-6; perhaps TRBD1 as D (5 bases). CDR3 size: 15 residues. With 6 bases removed from V and 0 bases from J, the gap between germline ends came to 9 bases. The chain's CDR3 is CASSIRGSGANVLTF. As DNA, the CDR3 is TGTGCCAGCAGCATAAGGGGCTCTGGGGCCAACGTCCTGACTTTC.

The chain carries TRBV7-8 and TRBJ1-5, with 8 nucleotides matching TRBD1. Germline V CDR1 and CDR2: SGHVS, FQNEAQ. The CDR3 contains 16 residues. The ends lost 5 bases at V and 2 bases at J; junction bases unmatched: 8. DNA for the CDR3: TGTGCCAGCAGCCCGGACAGGGTAGCTGGCAATCAGCCCCAGCATTTT. Translated: CASSPDRVAGNQPQHF.

The table lists this clonotype with a few counts. The V and J genes are TRBV4-2 and TRBJ1-1; D is ambiguous. The CDR3 sequence is 13 residues long. V was pared by 2 bases and J by 4 bases, with 8 bases between. Germline CDR1 reads LGHNA; CDR2 reads YNFKEQ. The CDR3 loop reads CASSQKEGTEAFF. In DNA, the CDR3 is TGTGCCAGCAGCCAAAAGGAGGGCACTGAAGCTTTCTTT.

The table lists this clonotype with many counts. V and J are TRBV15 and TRBJ2-3; D is undetermined. The CDR3 is 15 residues long. Germline V gene sequence: CDR1 LNHNV, CDR2 YYDKDF (reference sequence). V lost 6 bases and J 2 bases, leaving 15 bases between the germline ends. The CDR3 here is CATRISPDLTDTQYF. The DNA of the CDR3 is TGTGCCACCAGAATTTCCCCGGACCTCACAGATACGCAGTATTTT.

The chain uses TRBV3-1 and TRBJ1-3, with unresolved D. V shed 1 base and J shed 0 bases, with 13 bases lying between them. Germline V CDR1 and CDR2: LGHDT, YNNKEL (reference sequence). The CDR3 totals 17 residues. The CDR3 DNA sequence: TGTGCCAGCAGCCAAGCGGGTACATTGAGCTCTGGAAACACCATATATTTT. It encodes CASSQAGTLSSGNTIYF.

The chain joins TRBV29-1 to TRBJ1-2; D is unresolved. Trimming pared 4 bases from V and 0 bases from J, leaving 6 bases between. Germline V gene lookup returns CDR1 SQVTM and CDR2 ANQGSEA. The CDR3 runs to 12 residues. In DNA form, the CDR3 reads TGCAGCGTTGTGGACCCTAACTATGGCTACACCTTC. This translates into CSVVDPNYGYTF.

This chain uses TRBV6-1 with TRBJ2-3, with D possibly TRBD2 on 5 matching bases. In germline, CDR1 is MNHNS, CDR2 SASEGT. Trimming took 6 bases from V and 5 from J, leaving 12 bases between them. This CDR3 region has 13 residues. CDR3 DNA: TGTGCCAGCAGACGGGGTAGTGGAGATACGCAGTATTTT. Protein product: CASRRGSGDTQYF.

The J gene is TRBJ1-4, the V gene TRBV4-3; 7 bases agree with TRBD1. The V gene end was trimmed by 1 base and the J gene end by 6 bases; junction bases not matched to a gene: 2. This CDR3 has 14 amino acids. Germline CDR1 is LGHNA and CDR2 is YSLEER. CDR3 loop: CASSQGQGYEKLFF. CDR3 bases: TGCGCCAGCAGCCAAGGACAGGGTTATGAAAAACTGTTTTTT.

This clonotype was detected only a few times. The chain combines TRBV5-1 with TRBJ2-1; 11 bases are shared with TRBD2. The CDR3 sequence is 16 residues long. CDR1 is SGHRS, CDR2 YFSETQ, per germline. Trimming at V came to 4 bases and at J to 8 bases, leaving 11 bases not matched to a gene. CDR3 region: CASSPGSGRATHEQFF. The DNA for the CDR3 is TGCGCCAGCAGCCCAGGTAGCGGGAGGGCCACCCATGAGCAGTTCTTC.

This clonotype appeared many times. V gene TRBV29-1 combines with J gene TRBJ1-2; maybe TRBD1 (6 bases). The CDR3 loop spans 11 amino acids. V shed 7 bases and J shed 6 bases, with 12 bases lying between them. The V gene's germline CDR1 is SQVTM and CDR2 ANQGSEA. The CDR3 DNA is TGCAGCGCAAAAACAGGGAATGGCTACACCTTC. As protein: CSAKTGNGYTF.

The chain is built from TRBV12-3 or TRBV12-4 and TRBJ2-2; the D gene is possibly TRBD2 (6 bases). The length of the CDR3 is 15 residues. V was trimmed by 3 bases and J by 6 bases, leaving 14 bases between them. The CDR3 DNA is TGTGCCAGCAGTTTTAGGGCTGGAGGGTCCGGGGAGCTGTTTTTT. Translated, it gives CASSFRAGGSGELFF.

This clonotype came up many times. V gene TRBV27 combines with J gene TRBJ2-7; 7 bases fit TRBD1. Losses at the gene ends were 2 bases for V and 2 bases for J; bases not matched to a gene: 3. Germline CDR1 MNHEY, CDR2 SMNVEV (reference sequence). This CDR3 region has 14 residues. The CDR3 sequence is CASSLQGVPYEQYF. The CDR3 nucleotides read TGTGCCAGCAGTTTACAGGGGGTACCCTACGAGCAGTACTTC.

V and J are TRBV6-2 or TRBV6-3 and TRBJ2-5, with 7 bases matching TRBD2. Trimming at V came to 2 bases and at J to 4 bases, leaving 13 bases not matched to a gene. CDR3 length: 17 residues. Germline V gene sequence: CDR1 MNHEY, CDR2 SVGEGT. CDR3 sequence reads: CASSYEVGWGGRETQYF. The CDR3 DNA reads as TGTGCCAGCAGTTACGAAGTGGGGTGGGGAGGGAGAGAGACCCAGTACTTC.

The sample holds a few counts of this clonotype. The chain uses TRBV6-5 and TRBJ1-6; D unresolved. This CDR3 spans 12 amino acids. V was pared by 5 bases and J by 11 bases, with 10 bases between. Looked up from germline, CDR1 is MNHEY and CDR2 is SVGAGI. DNA for the CDR3: TGTGCCAGCAGTCCCTCGGGAGCACCCCTCCACTTT. Encoded protein: CASSPSGAPLHF.

In its sample, this clonotype was seen a few times. V is TRBV28 and J is TRBJ1-5; 7 bases are shared with TRBD1. V was clipped by 5 bases and J by 0 bases; unmatched bases: 10. Per germline, CDR1 MDHEN and CDR2 SYDVKM. This CDR3 has 17 amino acids. The CDR3, as DNA: TGTGCCAGCAGTCCGTGGGGAGGGGGCGTTAGCAATCAGCCCCAGCATTTT. Residues: CASSPWGGGVSNQPQHF.

This clonotype occurred a few times. One junction end does not reproduce the germline sequence, and a read error may be involved. The chain carries TRBV9 and TRBJ1-4, with no clear D. Germline CDR1 and CDR2: SGDLS and YYNGEE. This CDR3 has 15 amino acids. The CDR3 loop is CASSVALGTNEKLFF. In nucleotides, the CDR3 is TGCGCCAGCAGCGTAGCCCTGGGGACTAATGAAAAACTGTTTTTT.

The rearrangement uses TRBV4-3 and TRBJ1-5; D is ambiguous. This CDR3 is built from 13 residues. Germline V gene lookup returns CDR1 LGHNA and CDR2 YSLEER. V dropped 0 bases and J dropped 8 bases, with 8 bases sitting between them. This chain's CDR3 is CASSQDLFEPQHF. As DNA, the CDR3 is TGCGCCAGCAGCCAAGATCTTTTTGAGCCCCAGCATTTT.

This clonotype was detected a few times. The J gene is TRBJ2-3, the V gene TRBV5-1; TRBD1 aligns across 7 bases. Trimming at V came to 2 bases and at J to 2 bases, leaving 5 bases not matched to a gene. The V gene's germline CDR1 is SGHRS and CDR2 YFSETQ. The CDR3 extends over 15 amino acids. The CDR3 sequence is CASSFSGTDTDTQYF. In nucleotides, the CDR3 is TGCGCCAGCAGCTTCTCCGGGACAGACACAGATACGCAGTATTTT.

The chain employs TRBV23-1 and TRBJ1-6, with TRBD1 as a possible D gene (6 bases). TRBV23-1 is marked as an open reading frame, function uncertain. V was cut by 7 bases and J by 10 bases, with 23 bases left in between. The CDR3 covers 16 residues. The CDR3 protein is CASIHTAGRGRSPLHF. CDR3 DNA sequence: TGCGCCAGCATCCACACGGCCGGCAGGGGACGGTCACCCCTCCACTTT.

This clonotype was seen only a few times. The chain uses TRBV4-1 and TRBJ2-2, with D possibly called TRBD1 or TRBD2 (5 bases each). CDR1 is MGHRA, CDR2 YSYEKL, per germline. The V end lost 3 bases, the J end lost 4 bases, and 9 bases lay between the germline ends. This CDR3 has 14 residues. CDR3 sequence (DNA): TGCGCCAGCAGCCATGGGGGATTCACCGGGGAGCTGTTTTTT. Protein product: CASSHGGFTGELFF.

This sequence joins TRBV5-4 and TRBJ2-7; D possibly corresponds to TRBD1 (6 bases). V was clipped by 1 base and J by 5 bases, with 19 bases between them. The CDR3 is made up of 16 amino acids. Germline CDR1 is SGHNT and CDR2 is YYREEE (reference sequence). The CDR3 nucleotides are TGTGCCAGCAGCTTGTTTTACAGGGAAGGGAAAAACGAGCAGTACTTC. Translating gives CASSLFYREGKNEQYF.

J is TRBJ2-4 and V is TRBV12-3 or TRBV12-4; D is perhaps TRBD2 (5 bases). The CDR3 contains 15 residues. V was trimmed by 5 bases and J by 0 bases, leaving 11 bases between them. CDR3 DNA: TGTGCCAGCAGTCCGGACGGACTAGCCAAAAACATTCAGTACTTC. Residues: CASSPDGLAKNIQYF.